This TCR beta chain derives from a study of quantifying T cell responses using KT2 cells. As for the study in general: RNA was reverse transcribed with TCR alpha and beta constant-region primers. Estimated efficiency of the T4 ligation step was above 9.5% under optimum conditions.

This clonotype was seen a handful of times. Different KT2-to-PBMC ratios were created with a constant PBMC count. An oligo carrying a UMI was ligated to the cDNA 3' end. The first PCR ran roughly 4 cycles with an equimolar RC1.1 and RC1.2 beta primer mix. TCRdb reprocessed the UMI-ligation and nested PCR reads with MiXCR, giving one entry per CDR3 protein. The table lists 25,000 to 35,000 distinct CDR3 sequences, about a tenth of them singletons. V lost 5 bases to trimming and J lost 2 bases, with 10 bases between them. This CDR3 comprises 14 residues. Germline V CDR1 and CDR2: PRHDT, FYEKMQ (reference sequence).

The sample taken for sequencing was PBMCs spiked with cells of the T cell clone KT2. The source is a human donor. The chain joins TRBV13 to TRBJ1-5; the D gene is possibly TRBD1 (5 bases). Written as DNA, the CDR3 is TGTGCCAGCAGCCGGCGACAGCGCAATCAGCCCCAGCATTTT. It specifies CASSRRQRNQPQHF.